One TCR beta chain is described in this entry. TCRdb keeps only in-frame clones here, not all; method: immunoSEQ multiplex PCR. Of under 400,000 clones detected, roughly 90% appear once; the ten largest clones hold about 6.5%. CDR3 length: 13 residues. From germline, CDR1 is MNHEY and CDR2 SVGAGI. V was cut by 6 bases and J by 3 bases, with 12 bases left in between. The sample belongs to a study of blood T cell repertoires in COVID-19. The receptor was derived from a man aged 18 to 29 with active or convalescent COVID-19. The rearrangement uses TRBV6-5 and TRBJ2-7, with D possibly matching TRBD1 (5 bases). The material sequenced was peripheral blood. In DNA, the CDR3 is TGTGCCAGCAGCTTGGGGCAGATCTACGAGCAGTACTTC. It translates to CASSLGQIYEQYF.